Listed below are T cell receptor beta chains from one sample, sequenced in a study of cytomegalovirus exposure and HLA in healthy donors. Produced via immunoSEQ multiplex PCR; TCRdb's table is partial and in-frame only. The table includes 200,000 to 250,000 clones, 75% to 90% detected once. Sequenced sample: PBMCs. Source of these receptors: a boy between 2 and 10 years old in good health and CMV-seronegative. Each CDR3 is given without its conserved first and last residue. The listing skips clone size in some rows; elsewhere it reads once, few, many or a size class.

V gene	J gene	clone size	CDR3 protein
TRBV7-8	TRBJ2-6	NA	ASSLIRDSYSGANVLT
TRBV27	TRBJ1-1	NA	ASSGYTEAF
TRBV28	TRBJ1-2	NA	ASSSPPQGWGYT
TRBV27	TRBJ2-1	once	ASKGSSVYNEQF
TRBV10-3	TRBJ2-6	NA	AISESTLSGIDNVLT
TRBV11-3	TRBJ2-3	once	ASSETRGGYTDTQY
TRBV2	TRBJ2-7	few	ASSEPLTYEQY
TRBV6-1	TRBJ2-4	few	ASSEDGTGKNIQY
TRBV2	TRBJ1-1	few	ASLGRTKGNTEAF
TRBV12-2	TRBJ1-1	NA	ASRATGTEAF
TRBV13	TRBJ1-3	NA	TSSPGQSKGNTIY
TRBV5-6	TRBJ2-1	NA	ASSSGTSGYNEQF
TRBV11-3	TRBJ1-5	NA	AIDRETSNQPQH
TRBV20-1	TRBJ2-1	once	SARGTGEQF
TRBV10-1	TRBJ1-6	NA	ASSEGQNNSPLH
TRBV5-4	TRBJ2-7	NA	ASSLPGGGYEQY
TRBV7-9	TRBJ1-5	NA	ASSPITQGVGNQPQH
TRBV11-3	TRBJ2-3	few	ASSLGGDTQY
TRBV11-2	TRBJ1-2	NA	ASSYSTQGAWGYT
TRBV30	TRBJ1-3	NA	AWSEGAGNTIY
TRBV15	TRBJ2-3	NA	ATSRLIAESTDTQY
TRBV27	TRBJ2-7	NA	ASSLSPASYEQY
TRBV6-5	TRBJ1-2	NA	ASRVGGDDGYT
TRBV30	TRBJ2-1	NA	AWRTISGRYNEQF
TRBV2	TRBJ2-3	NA	ANPTQASTDTQY
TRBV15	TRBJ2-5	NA	ATSRARLAGDQETQY
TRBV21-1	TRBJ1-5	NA	AERGRGGDQPQH
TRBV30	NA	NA	AWSGDRTYEQY
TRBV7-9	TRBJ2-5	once	ASSSTSVGGIWETQY
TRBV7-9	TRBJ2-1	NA	ASSLGRGPNEQF
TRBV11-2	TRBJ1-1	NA	ASSAHYTGANTEAF
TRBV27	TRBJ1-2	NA	ASSFGGKGYT
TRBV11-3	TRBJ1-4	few	ASSLAGGQKKLNEKLF
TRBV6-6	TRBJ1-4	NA	ASSYDRGREKLF
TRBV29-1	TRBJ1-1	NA	SPLQMGEAF
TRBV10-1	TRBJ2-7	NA	ASSGQGVNEQY
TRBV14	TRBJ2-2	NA	ASSQVTGTGELF
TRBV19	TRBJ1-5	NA	ASSQRGRGNQPQH
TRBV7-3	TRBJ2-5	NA	ASSLVSGGAIQETQY
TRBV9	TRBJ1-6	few	ASSVYRDSKNSPLH
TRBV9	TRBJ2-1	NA	ASSPPWGDEQF
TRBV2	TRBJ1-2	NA	ASSIQGNHGYT
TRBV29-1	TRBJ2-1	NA	SVEQVNNEQF
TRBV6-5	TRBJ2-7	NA	ASSYGRTYEQY
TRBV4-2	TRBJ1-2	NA	ASSQGQDTGYT
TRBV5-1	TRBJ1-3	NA	ASRTGQGRRNTIY
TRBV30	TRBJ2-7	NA	AWSALPSVNEQY
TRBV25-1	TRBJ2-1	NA	ASSDPRLGTSYNEQF
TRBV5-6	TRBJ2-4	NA	ASSDPAYDIQY
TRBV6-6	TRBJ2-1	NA	ASSYGTGESYNEQF
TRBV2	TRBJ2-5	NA	ASSPGREQETQY
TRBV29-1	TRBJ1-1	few	SVSGFDTEAF
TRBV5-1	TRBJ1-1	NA	ASSLTGNTEAF
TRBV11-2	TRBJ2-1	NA	ASSLRGGLSHVLF
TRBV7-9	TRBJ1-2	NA	ASSLAGTGLYGYT